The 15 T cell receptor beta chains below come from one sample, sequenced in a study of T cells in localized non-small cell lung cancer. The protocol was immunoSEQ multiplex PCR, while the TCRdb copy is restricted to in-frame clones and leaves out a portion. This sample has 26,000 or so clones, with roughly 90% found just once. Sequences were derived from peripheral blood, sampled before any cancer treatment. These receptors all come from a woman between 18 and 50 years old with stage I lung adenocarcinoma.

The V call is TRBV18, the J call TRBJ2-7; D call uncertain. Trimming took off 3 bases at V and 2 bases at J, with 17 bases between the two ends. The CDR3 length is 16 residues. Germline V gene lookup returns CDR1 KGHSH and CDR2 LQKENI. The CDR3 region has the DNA TGTGCCAGCTCACCTTCGGACGGAGTTTCCACCTACGAGCAGTACTTC. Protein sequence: CASSPSDGVSTYEQYF. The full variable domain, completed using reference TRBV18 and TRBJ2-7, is NAGVMQNPRHLVRRRGQEARLRCSPMKGHSHVYWYRQLPEEGLKFMVYLQKENIIDESGMPKERFSAEFPKEGPSILRIQQVVRGDSAAYFCASSPSDGVSTYEQYFGPGTRLTVT.

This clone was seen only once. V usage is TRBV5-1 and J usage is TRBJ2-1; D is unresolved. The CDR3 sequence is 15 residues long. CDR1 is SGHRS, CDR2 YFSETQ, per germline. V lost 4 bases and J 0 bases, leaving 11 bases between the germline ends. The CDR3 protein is CASSPRQSSYNEQFF. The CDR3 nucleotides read TGCGCCAGCAGCCCTCGCCAGAGCTCCTACAATGAGCAGTTCTTC.

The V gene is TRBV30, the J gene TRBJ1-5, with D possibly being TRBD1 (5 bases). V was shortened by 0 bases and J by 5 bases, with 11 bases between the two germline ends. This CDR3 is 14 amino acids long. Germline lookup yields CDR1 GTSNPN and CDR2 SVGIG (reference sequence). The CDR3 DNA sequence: TGTGCCTGGAGTGTACAGACAGCGGATCAGCCCCAGCATTTT. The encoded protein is CAWSVQTADQPQHF.

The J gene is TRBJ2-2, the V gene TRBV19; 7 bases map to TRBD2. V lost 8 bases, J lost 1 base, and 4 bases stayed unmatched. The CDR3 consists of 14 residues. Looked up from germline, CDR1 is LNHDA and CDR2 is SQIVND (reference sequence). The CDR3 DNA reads TGTGCCAGTTCGGGACTATTGAACACCGGGGAGCTGTTTTTT. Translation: CASSGLLNTGELFF.

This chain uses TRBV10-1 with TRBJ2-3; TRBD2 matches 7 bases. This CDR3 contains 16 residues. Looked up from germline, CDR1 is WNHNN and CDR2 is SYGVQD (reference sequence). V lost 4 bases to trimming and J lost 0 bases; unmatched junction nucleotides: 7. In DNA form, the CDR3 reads TGCGCCAGCAGTGGGAGGGTTAGCGGGAGCACAGATACGCAGTATTTT. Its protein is CASSGRVSGSTDTQYF.

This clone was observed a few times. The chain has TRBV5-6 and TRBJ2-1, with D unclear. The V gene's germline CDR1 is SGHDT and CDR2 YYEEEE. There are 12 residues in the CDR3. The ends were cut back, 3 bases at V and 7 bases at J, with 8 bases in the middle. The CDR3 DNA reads TGTGCCAGCAGCTATGGGGTAAATGAGCAGTTCTTC. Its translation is CASSYGVNEQFF.

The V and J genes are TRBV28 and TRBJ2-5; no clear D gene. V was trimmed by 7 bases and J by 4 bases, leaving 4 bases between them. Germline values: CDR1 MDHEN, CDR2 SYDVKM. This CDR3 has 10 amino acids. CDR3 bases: TGTGCCAGCACCCTAGAGACCCAGTACTTC. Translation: CASTLETQYF.

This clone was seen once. CDR3 DNA sequence: TGCGCCAGCAGCTTAGGGACTAGCGACGCCTACGAGCAGTACTTC. It codes for CASSLGTSDAYEQYF. The chain uses TRBV5-1 and TRBJ2-7; TRBD2 matches 10 bases. CDR3 length: 15 amino acids. The germline gives CDR1 SGHRS, CDR2 YFSETQ. Unmatched junction bases numbered 4, after V lost 2 bases and J lost 2 bases.

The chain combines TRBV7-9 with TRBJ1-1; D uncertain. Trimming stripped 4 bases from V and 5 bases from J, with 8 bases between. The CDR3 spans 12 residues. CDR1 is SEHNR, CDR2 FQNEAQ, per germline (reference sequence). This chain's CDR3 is CASSSIRTEAFF. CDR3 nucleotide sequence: TGTGCCAGCAGCTCTATCAGGACTGAAGCTTTCTTT.

This CDR3 is CASSLSGWEGSGNTIYF. The CDR3 bases are TGTGCCAGCAGCTTGTCGGGGTGGGAGGGGTCCGGAAACACCATATATTTT. V is TRBV5-4 and J is TRBJ1-3, with TRBD1 as a possible D gene (5 bases). The CDR3 covers 17 residues. Germline assignment: CDR1 SGHNT and CDR2 YYREEE (reference sequence). The V and J ends lost 1 base and 4 bases respectively, with 18 bases between them.

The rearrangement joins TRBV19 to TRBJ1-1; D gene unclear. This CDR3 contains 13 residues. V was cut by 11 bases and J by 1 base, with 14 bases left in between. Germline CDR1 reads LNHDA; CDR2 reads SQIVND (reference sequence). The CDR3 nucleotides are TGTGCCGTCCGACTGCAAAGGAACACTGAAGCTTTCTTT. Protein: CAVRLQRNTEAFF.

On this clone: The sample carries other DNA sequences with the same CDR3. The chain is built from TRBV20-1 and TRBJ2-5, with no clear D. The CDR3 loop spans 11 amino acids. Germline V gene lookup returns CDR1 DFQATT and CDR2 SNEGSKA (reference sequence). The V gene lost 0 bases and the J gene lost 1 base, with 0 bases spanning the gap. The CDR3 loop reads CSARDQETQYF. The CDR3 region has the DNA TGCAGTGCTAGAGACCAAGAGACCCAGTACTTC.

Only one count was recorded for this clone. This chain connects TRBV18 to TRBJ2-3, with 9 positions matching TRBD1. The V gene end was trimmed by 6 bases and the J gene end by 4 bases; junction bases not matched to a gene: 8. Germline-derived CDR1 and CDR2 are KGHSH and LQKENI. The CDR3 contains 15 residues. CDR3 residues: CASSRPGQGPDTQYF. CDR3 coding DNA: TGTGCCAGCTCCCGCCCGGGACAGGGTCCAGATACGCAGTATTTT.

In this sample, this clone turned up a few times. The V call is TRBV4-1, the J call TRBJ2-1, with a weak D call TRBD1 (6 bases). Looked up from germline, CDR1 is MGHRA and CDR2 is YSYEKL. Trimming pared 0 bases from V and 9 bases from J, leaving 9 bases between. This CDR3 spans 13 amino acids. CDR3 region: CASSQDRGIEQFF. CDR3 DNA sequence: TGCGCCAGCAGCCAAGATAGGGGGATTGAGCAGTTCTTC.

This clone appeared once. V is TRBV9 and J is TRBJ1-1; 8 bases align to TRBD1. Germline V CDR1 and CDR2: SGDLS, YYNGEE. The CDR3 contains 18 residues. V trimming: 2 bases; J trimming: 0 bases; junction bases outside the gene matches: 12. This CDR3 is CASSVGLLRGRLNTEAFF. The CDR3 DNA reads TGTGCCAGCAGCGTCGGACTTCTCAGGGGGCGCCTGAACACTGAAGCTTTCTTT.